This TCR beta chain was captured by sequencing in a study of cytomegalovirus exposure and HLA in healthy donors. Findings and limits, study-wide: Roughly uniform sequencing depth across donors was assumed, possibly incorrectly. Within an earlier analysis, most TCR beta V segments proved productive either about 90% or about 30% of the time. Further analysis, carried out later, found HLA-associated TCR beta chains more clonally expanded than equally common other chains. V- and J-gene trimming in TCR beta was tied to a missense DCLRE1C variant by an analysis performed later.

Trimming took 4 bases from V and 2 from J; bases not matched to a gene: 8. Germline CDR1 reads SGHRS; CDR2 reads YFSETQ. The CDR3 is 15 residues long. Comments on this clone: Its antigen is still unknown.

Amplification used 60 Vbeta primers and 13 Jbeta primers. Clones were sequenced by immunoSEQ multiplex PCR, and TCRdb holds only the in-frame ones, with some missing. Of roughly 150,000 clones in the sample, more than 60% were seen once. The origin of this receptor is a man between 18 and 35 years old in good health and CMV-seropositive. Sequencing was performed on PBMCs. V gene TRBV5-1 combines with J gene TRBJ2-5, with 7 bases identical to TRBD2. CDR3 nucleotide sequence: TGCGCCAGCAGCAGGACCGGGGGGAAACAAGAGACCCAGTACTTC. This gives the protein CASSRTGGKQETQYF.